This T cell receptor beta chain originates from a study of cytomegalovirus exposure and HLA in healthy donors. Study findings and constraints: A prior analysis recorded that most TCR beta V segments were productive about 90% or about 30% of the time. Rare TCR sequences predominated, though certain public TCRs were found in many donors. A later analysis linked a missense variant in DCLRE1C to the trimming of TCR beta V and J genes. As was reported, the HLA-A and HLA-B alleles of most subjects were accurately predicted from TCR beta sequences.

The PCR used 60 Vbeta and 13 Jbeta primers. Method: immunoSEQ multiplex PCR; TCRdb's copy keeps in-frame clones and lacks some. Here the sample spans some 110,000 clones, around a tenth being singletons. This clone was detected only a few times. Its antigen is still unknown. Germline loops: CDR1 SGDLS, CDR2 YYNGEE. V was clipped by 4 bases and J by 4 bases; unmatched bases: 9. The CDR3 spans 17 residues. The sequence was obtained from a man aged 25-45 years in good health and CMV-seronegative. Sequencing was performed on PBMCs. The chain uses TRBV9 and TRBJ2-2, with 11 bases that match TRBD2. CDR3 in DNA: TGTGCCAGCAGCCCCCGGGGTAGCGGGAGGGTCACCGGGGAGCTGTTTTTT. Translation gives CASSPRGSGRVTGELFF.